This T cell receptor beta chain was identified in a study of naive and memory T cell subsets. Study observations and caveats: Potentially, T cell activation and differentiation skew this RNA-based measurement.

Ligated cDNA underwent four rounds of PCR with nested alpha and beta constant region primers and SP2. Alpha and beta constant region primers primed reverse transcription for blood and skin samples. TCRdb re-called the 5' RACE reads with MiXCR, one entry per CDR3 protein. The sample carries roughly 62,000 distinct CDR3 sequences, 7% to 8.5% recorded once. This clonotype was observed a few times. The antigen is not known. The library had UMIs added by 3' ligation of an oligonucleotide to TCR cDNA. Whole-blood samples were approximately 2.6 ml of peripheral blood from healthy adult volunteers. Reverse transcription used DNase-treated unsorted total RNA, aiming for roughly 1 to 1000 ng. Between the trimmed V and J ends, which lost 0 bases and 3 bases, there was a span of 12 bases. CDR3 size: 16 residues. Germline CDR1 is SGHRS and CDR2 is YFSETQ.

The TCR sequence derives from a male donor in good health. V and J are TRBV5-1 and TRBJ2-2; tentatively, D is TRBD2 (6 bases). The CDR3 sequence: CASSLALARDTGELFF. The CDR3 nucleotides read TGCGCCAGCAGCTTGGCACTAGCCAGGGACACCGGGGAGCTGTTTTTT.